A selection of T cell receptor beta chains follows, all from one sample in a study of blood T cell repertoires in COVID-19. Clones were read by immunoSEQ multiplex PCR, and TCRdb kept only the in-frame ones, dropping some. The sample shows approximately 120,000 clones, roughly 80% of them seen only once. The sample taken for sequencing was peripheral blood. The receptors originated from a human donor in a cohort sampled during active COVID-19. CDR3s include the opening cysteine and the closing phenylalanine or tryptophan. Each record gives: V gene, D gene, J gene, clone size, CDR3 DNA, CDR3 protein. D genes are given only for firm matches. The size of a clone is reported for some rows only, either as once, few or many, or as a class for expanded clones.

TRBV7-9	TRBD1	TRBJ1-2	NA	TGTGCCAGCAGCTCTTTGGACAGGGGGAAGAAAGGCTATGGCTACACCTTC	CASSSLDRGKKGYGYTF
TRBV25-1	NA	TRBJ2-7	few	TGTGCCAGCAGTGACACAGGGTCTATAAACGAGCAGTACTTC	CASSDTGSINEQYF
TRBV15	NA	TRBJ1-5	NA	TGTGCCACCAGCAGGGTTCGGGGGTCGGGGCAGCCCCAGCATTTT	CATSRVRGSGQPQHF
TRBV7-9	NA	TRBJ1-2	NA	TGTGCCAGCAGCCTCGATACAGGCTATGGCTACACCTTC	CASSLDTGYGYTF
TRBV11-2	NA	TRBJ2-7	NA	TGTGCCAGCAGCTTAGGCCAGATCTCCTACGAGCAGTACTTC	CASSLGQISYEQYF
TRBV5-8	TRBD1	TRBJ1-2	NA	TGTGCCAGCAGCTTGGCCTCCGGGACAGGGGGCCCTAACTATGGCTACACCTTC	CASSLASGTGGPNYGYTF
TRBV7-8	NA	TRBJ2-1	NA	TGTGCCAGCAGCTTAGCGGTGACAGACTACAATGAGCAGTTCTTC	CASSLAVTDYNEQFF
TRBV6-2/TRBV6-3	NA	TRBJ1-5	NA	TGTGCCAGCAGACCTGGGGAGGGTGGGCGCAATCAGCCCCAGCATTTT	CASRPGEGGRNQPQHF
TRBV9	NA	TRBJ2-1	NA	TGTGCCAGCAATGGTGGAGCGAGCTCCTACAATGAGCAGTTCTTC	CASNGGASSYNEQFF
TRBV6-2/TRBV6-3	TRBD1	TRBJ1-4	NA	TGTGCCAGCAGCCGACAGGGGACAGCGGCTGAAAAACTGTTTTTT	CASSRQGTAAEKLFF
TRBV7-6	NA	TRBJ1-1	NA	TGTGCCAGCAGCATGGACAGCAACGCTGAAGCTTTCTTT	CASSMDSNAEAFF
TRBV5-8	TRBD1	TRBJ1-5	NA	TGTGCCAGCAGCTTGGACCGGACAGGGGATAGCAATCAGCCCCAGCATTTT	CASSLDRTGDSNQPQHF
TRBV10-3	TRBD1	TRBJ2-7	NA	TGTGCCATCAGTGGCCAGGGGGCCTACGAGCAGTACTTC	CAISGQGAYEQYF
TRBV19	TRBD1	TRBJ2-2	NA	TGTGCCAGTAGTGCCGGGACAGTTCGCACCGGGGAGCTGTTTTTT	CASSAGTVRTGELFF
TRBV6-5	TRBD1	TRBJ1-2	NA	TGTGCCAGCAGTATGGGACAGGCTTTCCCCTATGGCTACACCTTC	CASSMGQAFPYGYTF
TRBV5-1	TRBD1	TRBJ1-2	NA	TGCGCCAGCAGCTACGACAGGGTTGATGGCTACACCTTC	CASSYDRVDGYTF
TRBV7-9	TRBD2	TRBJ2-7	NA	TGTGCCAGTCGGCGGGAGGGCCTTAGCGAGCAGTACTTC	CASRREGLSEQYF
TRBV10-3	NA	TRBJ1-6	NA	TGTGCCATCGGTCCCGAGGGTAACAATTCACCCCTCCACTTT	CAIGPEGNNSPLHF
TRBV2	NA	TRBJ2-2	NA	TGTGCCAGCAGTGAACAAAACACCGGGGAGCTGTTTTTT	CASSEQNTGELFF
TRBV11-3	NA	TRBJ1-3	NA	TGTGCCAGCAGCTATCGACAGGCTGGGGGAAACACCATATATTTT	CASSYRQAGGNTIYF
TRBV6-1	NA	TRBJ1-6	NA	TGTGCCAGCAGTGAAGCGTTGTCGAATTCACCCCTCCACTTT	CASSEALSNSPLHF
TRBV6-2/TRBV6-3	TRBD1	TRBJ1-2	NA	TGTGCCAGCAGTCGACCGGACAGGGGGTTAAGTGGCTACACCTTC	CASSRPDRGLSGYTF
TRBV7-9	TRBD2	TRBJ2-7	NA	TGTGCCAGCAGCAAGATGGCTAGCGGTACCTACGAGCAGTACTTC	CASSKMASGTYEQYF
TRBV20-1	NA	TRBJ1-2	NA	TGCAGTGCTAGTAAGGGGGTCTATGGCTACACCTTC	CSASKGVYGYTF
TRBV7-3	TRBD2	TRBJ2-3	NA	TGTGCCAGCAGCACCAGTAGCGGGGGGGCCACAGATACGCAGTATTTT	CASSTSSGGATDTQYF
TRBV3-1/TRBV3-2	NA	TRBJ2-7	few	TGTGCCAGCAGCCAAGACCAGAGGCTATACTACGAGCAGTACTTC	CASSQDQRLYYEQYF
TRBV5-6	NA	TRBJ1-4	NA	TGTGCCAGCAGCTTTAGCGAAAAACTGTTTTTT	CASSFSEKLFF
TRBV6-5	TRBD1	TRBJ2-7	NA	TGTGCCAGCAGTTACTCATGGACAGGGGGCTACGAGCAGTACTTC	CASSYSWTGGYEQYF
TRBV3-1/TRBV3-2	NA	TRBJ1-2	NA	TGTGCCAGCAGCCAGTCCGCGGGACCCAGCTATGGCTACACCTTC	CASSQSAGPSYGYTF
TRBV5-5	TRBD2	TRBJ2-1	NA	TGTGCCAGCAACAACCAACTAGCGGGGAGTTACAATGAGCAGTTCTTC	CASNNQLAGSYNEQFF
TRBV2	TRBD1	TRBJ1-5	NA	TGTGCCAGCAGTGGAGACAGGGGTAGGAATCAGCCCCAGCATTTT	CASSGDRGRNQPQHF
TRBV7-2	TRBD1	TRBJ2-3	NA	TGTGCCAGCAGCTTAGGGGGGACAGGCACAGATACGCAGTATTTT	CASSLGGTGTDTQYF
TRBV11-2	NA	TRBJ2-1	medium-sized	TGTGCCAGCAGCTTCAGGGTAGTGGGTACGGATGAGCAGTTCTTC	CASSFRVVGTDEQFF
TRBV25-1	TRBD1	TRBJ2-1	NA	TGTGCCAGCAGGGAAGACAGGGCGAGCTCCTACAATGAGCAGTTCTTC	CASREDRASSYNEQFF
TRBV5-1	TRBD1	TRBJ2-1	NA	TGCGCCAGCAGCCTTACAGGGGCCTACAATGAGCAGTTCTTC	CASSLTGAYNEQFF
TRBV7-2	NA	TRBJ1-1	NA	TGTGCCAGCAGCCCCGCGGCCAGGAACACTGAAGCTTTCTTT	CASSPAARNTEAFF
TRBV24-1	TRBD1	TRBJ2-3	NA	TGTGCCACCAGTGGTTCGGCAGGGGGAAACACAGATACGCAGTATTTT	CATSGSAGGNTDTQYF
TRBV7-2	NA	TRBJ1-2	NA	TGTGCCAGCAGCTTAGAGAGGGCCAGAACGAAGGGCTACACCTTC	CASSLERARTKGYTF
TRBV7-8	NA	TRBJ2-7	many	TGTGCCAGCAGCTTATTGACGGCAGGTCGGGAGCAGTACTTC	CASSLLTAGREQYF
TRBV9	NA	TRBJ2-5	NA	TGTGCCAGCAGCATCTCGGGGCAAGAGACCCAGTACTTC	CASSISGQETQYF
TRBV3-1/TRBV3-2	TRBD2	TRBJ2-6	NA	TGTGCCAGCAGCCACAGAGCGGGAGTCGCTGGGGCCAACGTCCTGACTTTC	CASSHRAGVAGANVLTF
TRBV19	NA	TRBJ1-4	NA	TGTGCCAGTAGTAGAGGAGGGGCTGAAAAACTGTTTTTT	CASSRGGAEKLFF
TRBV5-6	NA	TRBJ1-6	NA	TGTGCCAGCAGCTTGTCTCTAAGGGGTTCACCCCTCCACTTT	CASSLSLRGSPLHF
TRBV6-2/TRBV6-3	TRBD1	TRBJ2-7	NA	TGTGCCAGCAGTGCCACAGGGGGTATATCCGGCGAGCAGTACTTC	CASSATGGISGEQYF
TRBV5-1	NA	TRBJ1-1	NA	TGCGCCAGCAGCTTGGCCTCTCCTCAGGGTTCGGGTGAAGCTTTCTTT	CASSLASPQGSGEAFF
TRBV20-1	NA	TRBJ1-1	NA	TGCAGAGCTAAGGGAGTTGAAGCTTTCTTT	CRAKGVEAFF
TRBV5-6	NA	TRBJ2-5	few	TGTGCCAGCAGCTTAGTCAGCCAAGAGACCCAGTACTTC	CASSLVSQETQYF
TRBV19	NA	TRBJ2-5	NA	TGTGCCAGTGGGGCAGGGGGGATTGGAGAGACCCAGTACTTC	CASGAGGIGETQYF